These 10 T cell receptor beta chains originate from one sample sequenced in a study of T cells after yellow fever vaccination (dated by TCRdb to the late 2010s). Library preparation was by 5' RACE. Sequencing used an Illumina HiSeq 2500. TCRdb reanalyzed the raw reads on its own, using fastp at Q25 for trimming and MiXCR for clone calling, and kept in-frame beta chains. Under each unique CDR3 protein, matching rows form one entry showing the most common genes and DNA. This sample is represented by a few hundred thousand distinct CDR3 sequences; about 7.1% of them were singletons. The biggest ten clones account for over 0.65% of the sample. Taken with the paper, the label for treatment or condition translates to: live attenuated yellow fever vaccine strain. This specimen consisted of CD4+ T cells sorted from PBMCs, obtained 15 days after the yellow fever booster vaccination. Receptors were obtained from a man aged 30 to 39 who received the YFV17D yellow fever vaccine.

This clonotype was detected many times. This chain links TRBV29-1 with TRBJ2-6; tentative D call: TRBD1 (6 bases). Per germline, CDR1 SQVTM and CDR2 ANQGSEA. The CDR3 runs to 15 residues. V lost 5 bases and J 0 bases, leaving 11 bases between the germline ends. The CDR3 sequence: CSVTQGSSGANVLTF. CDR3 sequence (DNA): TGCAGCGTTACACAGGGAAGCTCTGGGGCCAACGTCCTGACTTTC.

This clonotype was picked up a small number of times. The rearrangement uses TRBV20-1 and TRBJ2-5; 10 positions agree with TRBD1. The junction had 3 bases not matched to a gene; V was cut back by 5 bases and J by 3 bases. CDR1 and CDR2 (germline): DFQATT, SNEGSKA (reference sequence). The CDR3 runs to 13 residues. The CDR3 loop reads CSALDRGKETQYF. The CDR3, as DNA: TGCAGTGCTCTGGACAGGGGGAAAGAGACCCAGTACTTC.

The chain couples TRBV5-1 to TRBJ2-7; perhaps D is TRBD1 or TRBD2 (5 bases each). Germline assignment: CDR1 SGHRS and CDR2 YFSETQ. Trimming left V 0 bases short and J 3 bases short, with 13 bases between. The CDR3 covers 15 residues. CDR3 in amino acids: CASSLALGPSYEQYF. As DNA, the CDR3 is TGCGCCAGCAGCTTGGCTTTGGGACCTAGCTACGAGCAGTACTTC.

Ten or more counts support this clonotype. The V call is TRBV20-1, the J call TRBJ2-1; 10 nucleotides align to TRBD2. CDR3 length: 17 residues. Germline CDR1 DFQATT, CDR2 SNEGSKA (reference sequence). J gave up 0 bases and V 1 base, and 6 bases lay outside the gene matches. The CDR3 coding sequence is TGCAGTGCTAGAGTAGTTAGCGGGAGGAGCTCCTACAATGAGCAGTTCTTC. Its protein is CSARVVSGRSSYNEQFF.

The rearrangement links TRBV6-2 or TRBV6-3 to TRBJ2-7; 9 nucleotides agree with TRBD2. This CDR3 region has 14 residues. Germline CDR1 and CDR2: MNHEY and SVGEGT. Losses at the gene ends were 6 bases for V and 5 bases for J; bases not matched to a gene: 8. CDR3 bases: TGTGCCAGCAGACCCGGGACTAGCATCCACGAGCAGTACTTC. This gives the protein CASRPGTSIHEQYF.

This clonotype was seen ten or more times. The genes are TRBV20-1 and TRBJ2-3, with D hard to call. The CDR3 loop spans 14 amino acids. The germline V gene encodes CDR1 DFQATT and CDR2 SNEGSKA (reference sequence). With 2 bases removed from V and 3 bases from J, the gap between germline ends came to 12 bases. The CDR3 reads CSARSPVTTDTQYF. The DNA of the CDR3 is TGCAGTGCTAGATCACCGGTCACTACAGATACGCAGTATTTT.

The table lists this clonotype with a few counts. The chain combines TRBV19 with TRBJ2-2, with 7 bases lining up with TRBD2. J gave up 1 base and V 2 bases, and 4 bases lay outside the gene matches. From germline, CDR1 is LNHDA and CDR2 SQIVND (reference sequence). The CDR3 loop spans 16 amino acids. CDR3 protein: CASSILAGVNTGELFF. The DNA for the CDR3 is TGTGCCAGTAGTATACTCGCGGGGGTGAACACCGGGGAGCTGTTTTTT.

Only a few counts were recorded for this clonotype. This chain connects TRBV27 to TRBJ2-7; the match to TRBD2 covers 7 bases. The V gene's germline CDR1 is MNHEY and CDR2 SMNVEV (reference sequence). V shed 1 base and J 6 bases; nucleotides not matched to a gene: 12. This CDR3 is built from 16 residues. CDR3 protein: CASSLLTSGGSGEQYF. In DNA, the CDR3 is TGTGCCAGCAGTTTATTAACTTCGGGCGGGAGCGGCGAGCAGTACTTC.

The chain carries TRBV7-9 and TRBJ2-4; 8 nucleotides line up with TRBD1. Trimming cost V 1 base and J 8 bases; bases outside gene matches: 4. Germline CDR1 is SEHNR and CDR2 is FQNEAQ (reference sequence). The CDR3 covers 14 residues. CDR3 amino acids: CASSLGPTGDIQYF. The CDR3 DNA reads TGTGCCAGCAGCTTAGGCCCGACAGGGGACATTCAGTACTTC.

This clonotype appeared a few times. This sequence joins TRBV28 and TRBJ2-1, with TRBD1 identical over 9 bases. J lost 10 bases, V lost 6 bases, and 7 bases had no gene match. Per germline, CDR1 MDHEN and CDR2 SYDVKM. The CDR3 sequence is 13 residues long. The CDR3 coding sequence is TGTGCCAGCAGGGGACAGGGCCCGACCGAGCAGTTCTTC. Amino acids: CASRGQGPTEQFF.